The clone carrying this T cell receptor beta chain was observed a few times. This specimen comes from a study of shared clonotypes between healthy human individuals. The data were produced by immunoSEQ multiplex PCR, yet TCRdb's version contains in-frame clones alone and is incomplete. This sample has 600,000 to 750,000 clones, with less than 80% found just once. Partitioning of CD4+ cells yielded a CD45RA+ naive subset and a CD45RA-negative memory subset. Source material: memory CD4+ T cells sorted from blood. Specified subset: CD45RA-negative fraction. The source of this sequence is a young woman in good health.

CDR3 in amino acids: CASSPGTAAGNQPQHF. The CDR3 DNA sequence: TGCGCCAGCAGCCCCGGGACCGCCGCCGGCAATCAGCCCCAGCATTTT. The chain employs TRBV5-1 and TRBJ1-5, with D possibly matching TRBD1 (5 bases). The CDR3 has 16 residues. Per germline, CDR1 SGHRS and CDR2 YFSETQ. Trimming left V 4 bases short and J 2 bases short, with 16 bases between. The full variable domain, its missing parts supplied by reference TRBV5-1 and TRBJ1-5, is KAGVTQTPRYLIKTRGQQVTLSCSPISGHRSVSWYQQTPGQGLQFLFEYFSETQRNKGNFPGRFSGRQFSNSRSEMNVSTLELGDSALYLCASSPGTAAGNQPQHFGDGTRLSIL.